This record covers a single TCR beta chain. Its antigen remains unidentified. One base away there is no much larger clone; base qualities are not given. Trimming accounts for 0 bases at V and 0 bases at J, while the number of junction bases matched to no gene is 3. CDR1 SGHAT and CDR2 FQNNGV were looked up in the germline V gene. The CDR3 has 17 amino acids, counting the end cysteine and phenylalanine. The DNA shown is the 51-base CDR3, in frame from base 1. Library creation used the immunoSEQ multiplex PCR assay. This is the immuneACCESS table as TCRdb keeps it, with only in-frame sequences that have V and J called. A part of the clones is gone; compared with another copy, unresolved V genes explain less than half, and the rest is unexplained. This sample is represented by approximately 37,000 clones; about 92% of them were singletons. The ten biggest clones cover over 0.55% of the sample. The data were obtained in a study of T cell changes during pregnancy in multiple sclerosis (dated 2019 in TCRdb). In terms of the full investigation: The study looked at changes in the T cell repertoire across pregnancy in women with multiple sclerosis.

The material was CD4+ T cells from peripheral blood mononuclear cells, obtained in the third trimester of pregnancy. The TCR was taken from a female donor with multiple sclerosis, enrolled in a pregnancy study. The sequence joins TRBV11-2 to TRBJ2-2; a stretch of 8 junction bases matches TRBD2. The DNA reads as follows: TGTGCCAGCAGCTTAGATGCACTAGCGGCGAACACCGGGGAGCTGTTTTTT. The translation is CASSLDALAANTGELFF.